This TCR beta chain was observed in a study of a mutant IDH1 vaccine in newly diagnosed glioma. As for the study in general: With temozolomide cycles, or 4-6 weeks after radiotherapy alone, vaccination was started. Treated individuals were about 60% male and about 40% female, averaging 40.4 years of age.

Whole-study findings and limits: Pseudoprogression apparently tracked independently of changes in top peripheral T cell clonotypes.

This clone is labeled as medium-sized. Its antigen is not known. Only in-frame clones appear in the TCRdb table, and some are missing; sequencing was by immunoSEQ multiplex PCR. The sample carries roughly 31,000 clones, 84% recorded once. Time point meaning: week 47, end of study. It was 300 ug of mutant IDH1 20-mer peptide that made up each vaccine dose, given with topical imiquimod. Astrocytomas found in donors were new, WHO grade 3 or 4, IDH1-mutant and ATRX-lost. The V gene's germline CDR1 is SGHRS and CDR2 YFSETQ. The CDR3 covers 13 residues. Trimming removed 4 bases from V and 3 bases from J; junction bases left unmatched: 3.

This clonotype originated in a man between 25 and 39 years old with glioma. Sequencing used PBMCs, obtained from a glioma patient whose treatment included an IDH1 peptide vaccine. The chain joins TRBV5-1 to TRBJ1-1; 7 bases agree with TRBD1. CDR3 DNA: TGCGCCAGCAGCCCAGGGGGTCACACTGAAGCTTTCTTT. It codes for CASSPGGHTEAFF.